These 2 T cell receptor beta chains were all obtained from the same sample, sequenced in a study of blood T cell repertoires in COVID-19. Produced via immunoSEQ multiplex PCR; TCRdb's table is partial and in-frame only. Among tens of thousands of clones, almost 85% were seen once, and the ten largest hold 3.2%. Sequencing used peripheral blood. Every receptor here comes from a man aged 35 to 55 with acute or convalescent COVID-19.

This sequence joins TRBV7-8 and TRBJ2-7; 10 nucleotides match TRBD2. V shed 6 bases, J shed 3 bases, and the junction held 8 bases outside the gene matches. Germline assignment: CDR1 SGHVS and CDR2 FQNEAQ. The CDR3 has 15 amino acids. The CDR3 protein is CASSPGPSGSYEQYF. In DNA, the CDR3 is TGTGCCAGCAGTCCGGGGCCTAGCGGGAGCTACGAGCAGTACTTC.

The chain couples TRBV6-5 to TRBJ1-4; perhaps TRBD1 as D (5 bases). From germline, CDR1 is MNHEY and CDR2 SVGAGI. There are 14 residues in the CDR3. V shed 5 bases and J shed 2 bases, with 9 bases lying between them. CDR3 coding DNA: TGTGCCAGCAGTCGACAGCTTACTAATGAAAAACTGTTTTTT. The encoded protein is CASSRQLTNEKLFF.